This T cell receptor (beta chain) is drawn from a study of T cells in Graves' hyperthyroidism and ophthalmopathy. Diagnoses used clinical symptoms, serum thyroxine and TRAb, thyroid ultrasound and orbital computed tomography. In this sample, this clonotype turned up many times. Its antigen is unknown. TCR beta CDR3 regions were amplified from RNA. HTBI primers were used for first-round RT-PCR of the TCR CDR3. Each CDR3 protein is one row after TCRdb ran MiXCR on the multiplex PCR reads. The table records around 600,000 distinct CDR3 sequences, roughly 14% of them present only once. The V gene lost 7 bases and the J gene lost 2 bases, with 15 bases spanning the gap. Germline CDR1 reads SNHLY; CDR2 reads FYNNEI. The CDR3 is made up of 14 amino acids. General study results and limits: Blood also held most thyroid clonotypes expanded beyond 0.001.

V gene TRBV2 combines with J gene TRBJ2-7; D gene unclear. The sequence derives from a woman aged 45-60 years with Graves' ophthalmopathy. The specimen was blood. The CDR3 bases are TGTGCCAGCAAACAGACTCCTTCCCCCTACGAGCAGTACTTC. Amino acids: CASKQTPSPYEQYF.